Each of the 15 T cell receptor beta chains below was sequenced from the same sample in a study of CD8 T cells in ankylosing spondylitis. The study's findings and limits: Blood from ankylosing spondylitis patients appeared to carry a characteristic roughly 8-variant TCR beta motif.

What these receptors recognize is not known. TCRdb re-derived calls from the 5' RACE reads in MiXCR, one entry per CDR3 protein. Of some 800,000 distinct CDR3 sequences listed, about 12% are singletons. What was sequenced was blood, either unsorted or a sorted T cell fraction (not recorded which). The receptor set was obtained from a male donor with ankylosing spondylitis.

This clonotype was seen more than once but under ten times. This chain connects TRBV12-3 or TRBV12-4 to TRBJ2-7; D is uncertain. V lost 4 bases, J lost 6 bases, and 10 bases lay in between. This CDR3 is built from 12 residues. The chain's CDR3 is CASSYGLLEQYF. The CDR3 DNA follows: TGTGCCAGCAGTTACGGATTGCTCGAGCAGTACTTC.

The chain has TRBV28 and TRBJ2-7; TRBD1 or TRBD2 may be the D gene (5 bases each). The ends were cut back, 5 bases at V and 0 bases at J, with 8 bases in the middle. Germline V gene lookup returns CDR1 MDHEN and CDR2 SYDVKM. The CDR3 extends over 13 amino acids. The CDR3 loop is CASSAGASYEQYF. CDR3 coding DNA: TGTGCCAGCAGTGCCGGGGCCTCCTACGAGCAGTACTTC.

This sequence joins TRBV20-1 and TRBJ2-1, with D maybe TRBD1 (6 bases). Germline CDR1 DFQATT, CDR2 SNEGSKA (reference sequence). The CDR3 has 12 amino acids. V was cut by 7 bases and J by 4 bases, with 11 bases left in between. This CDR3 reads CSVQQGYNEQFF. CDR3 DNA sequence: TGCAGTGTTCAACAGGGATACAATGAGCAGTTCTTC.

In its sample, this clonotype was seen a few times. In DNA, the CDR3 is TGTGCCAGCATCCCGACAGGGGAGAGGAGCTACACCTTC. Protein sequence: CASIPTGERSYTF. The chain links TRBV12-3 or TRBV12-4 to TRBJ1-2; 8 bases line up with TRBD1. The CDR3 runs to 13 residues. Trimming cost V 7 bases and J 9 bases; bases outside gene matches: 10.

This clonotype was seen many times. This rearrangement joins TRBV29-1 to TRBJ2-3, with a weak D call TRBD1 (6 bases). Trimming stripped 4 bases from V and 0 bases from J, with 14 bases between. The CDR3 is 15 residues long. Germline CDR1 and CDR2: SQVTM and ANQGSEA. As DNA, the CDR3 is TGCAGCGTTGGCATACAGGGCCGGAGCACAGATACGCAGTATTTT. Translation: CSVGIQGRSTDTQYF.

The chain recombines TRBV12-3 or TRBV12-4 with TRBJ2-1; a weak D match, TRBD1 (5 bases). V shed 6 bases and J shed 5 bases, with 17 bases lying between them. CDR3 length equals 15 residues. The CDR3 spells CASRSGKGVNNEQFF. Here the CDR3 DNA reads TGTGCCAGCAGGAGTGGGAAAGGGGTGAACAATGAGCAGTTCTTC.

The chain's CDR3 is CASSPPGLLYQETQYF. The CDR3 DNA reads TGTGCCAGCTCACCTCCGGGACTGTTGTACCAAGAGACCCAGTACTTC. The chain is built from TRBV18 and TRBJ2-5; tentatively, D is TRBD2 (6 bases). V gave up 3 bases and J gave up 0 bases, with 14 bases separating them. Per the germline V gene, CDR1 is KGHSH and CDR2 is LQKENI. The CDR3 contains 16 residues.

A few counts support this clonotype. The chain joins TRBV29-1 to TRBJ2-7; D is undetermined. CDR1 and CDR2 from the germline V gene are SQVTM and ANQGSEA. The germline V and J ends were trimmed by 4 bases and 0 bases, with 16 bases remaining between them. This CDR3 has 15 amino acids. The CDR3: CSVVLFPQYSYEQYF. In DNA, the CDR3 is TGCAGCGTTGTTTTGTTTCCCCAATACTCCTACGAGCAGTACTTC.

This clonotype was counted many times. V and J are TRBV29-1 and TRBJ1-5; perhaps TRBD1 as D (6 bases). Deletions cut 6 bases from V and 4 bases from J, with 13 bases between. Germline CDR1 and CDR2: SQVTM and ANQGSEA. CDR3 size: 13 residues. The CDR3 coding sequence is TGCAGCGTGCGATGGGGGCCGAATCAGCCCCAGCATTTT. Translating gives CSVRWGPNQPQHF.

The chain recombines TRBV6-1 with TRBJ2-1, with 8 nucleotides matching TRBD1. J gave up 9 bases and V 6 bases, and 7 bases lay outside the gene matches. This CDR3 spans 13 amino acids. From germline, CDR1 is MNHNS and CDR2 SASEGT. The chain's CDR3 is CASSGQGRIEQFF. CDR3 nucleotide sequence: TGTGCCAGCAGCGGACAGGGAAGGATTGAGCAGTTCTTC.

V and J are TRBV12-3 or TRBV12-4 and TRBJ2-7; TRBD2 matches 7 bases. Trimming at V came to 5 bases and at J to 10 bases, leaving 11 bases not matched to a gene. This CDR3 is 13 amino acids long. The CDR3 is CASSPAAGSGQYF. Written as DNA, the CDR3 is TGTGCCAGCAGTCCCGCAGCGGGGTCAGGCCAGTACTTC.

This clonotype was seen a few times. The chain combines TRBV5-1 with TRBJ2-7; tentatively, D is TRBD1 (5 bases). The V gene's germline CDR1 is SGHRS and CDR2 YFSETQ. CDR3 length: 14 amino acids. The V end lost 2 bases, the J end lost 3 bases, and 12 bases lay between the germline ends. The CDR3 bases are TGCGCCAGCAGCTTAGACAGAGTACTCTACGAGCAGTACTTC. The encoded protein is CASSLDRVLYEQYF.

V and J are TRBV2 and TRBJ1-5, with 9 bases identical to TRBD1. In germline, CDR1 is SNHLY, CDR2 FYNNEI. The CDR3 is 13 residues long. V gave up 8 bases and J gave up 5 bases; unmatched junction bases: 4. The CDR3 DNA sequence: TGTGCCAGCGCAACAGGGGGCTATCAGCCCCAGCATTTT. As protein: CASATGGYQPQHF.

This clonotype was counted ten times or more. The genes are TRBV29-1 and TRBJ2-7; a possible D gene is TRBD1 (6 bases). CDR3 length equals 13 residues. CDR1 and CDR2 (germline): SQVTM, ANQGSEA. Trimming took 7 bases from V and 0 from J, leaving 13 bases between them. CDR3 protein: CSARDILSYEQYF. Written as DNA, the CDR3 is TGCAGCGCCAGGGACATCCTCTCCTACGAGCAGTACTTC.

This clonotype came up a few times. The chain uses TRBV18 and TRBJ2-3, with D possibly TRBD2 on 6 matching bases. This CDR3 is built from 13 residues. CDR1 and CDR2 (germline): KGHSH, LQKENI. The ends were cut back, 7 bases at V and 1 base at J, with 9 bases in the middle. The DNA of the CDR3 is TGTGCCAGCTTGGAGGGTGGCACAGATACGCAGTATTTT. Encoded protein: CASLEGGTDTQYF.